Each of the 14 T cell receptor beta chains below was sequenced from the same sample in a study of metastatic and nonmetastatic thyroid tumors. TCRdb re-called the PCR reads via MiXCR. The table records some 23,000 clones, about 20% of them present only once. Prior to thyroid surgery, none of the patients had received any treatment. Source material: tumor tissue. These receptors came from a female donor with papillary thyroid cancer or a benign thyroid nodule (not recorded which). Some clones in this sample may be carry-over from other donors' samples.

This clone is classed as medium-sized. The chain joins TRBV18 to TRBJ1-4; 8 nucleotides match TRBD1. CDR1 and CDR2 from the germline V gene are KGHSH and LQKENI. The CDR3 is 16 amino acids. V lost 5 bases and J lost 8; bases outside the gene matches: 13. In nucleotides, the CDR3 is TGTGCCAGCTCAACTTTCCGGACAGGGAGAATCGAAAAACTGTTTTTT. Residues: CASSTFRTGRIEKLFF. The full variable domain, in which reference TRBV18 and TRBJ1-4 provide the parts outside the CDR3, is NAGVMQNPRHLVRRRGQEARLRCSPMKGHSHVYWYRQLPEEGLKFMVYLQKENIIDESGMPKERFSAEFPKEGPSILRIQQVVRGDSAAYFCASSTFRTGRIEKLFFGSGTQLSVL.

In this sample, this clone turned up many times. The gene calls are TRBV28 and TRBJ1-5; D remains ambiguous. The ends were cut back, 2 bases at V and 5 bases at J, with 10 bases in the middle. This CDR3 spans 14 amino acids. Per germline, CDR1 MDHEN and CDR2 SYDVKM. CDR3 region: CASSLVGTDQPQHF. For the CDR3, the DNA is TGTGCCAGCAGTTTAGTGGGCACAGATCAGCCCCAGCATTTT.

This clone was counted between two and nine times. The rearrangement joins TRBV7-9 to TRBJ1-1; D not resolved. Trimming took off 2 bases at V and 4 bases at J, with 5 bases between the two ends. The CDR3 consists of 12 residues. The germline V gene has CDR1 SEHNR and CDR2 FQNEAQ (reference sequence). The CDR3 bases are TGTGCCAGCAGCTTAATGGTCACTGAAGCTTTCTTT. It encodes CASSLMVTEAFF.

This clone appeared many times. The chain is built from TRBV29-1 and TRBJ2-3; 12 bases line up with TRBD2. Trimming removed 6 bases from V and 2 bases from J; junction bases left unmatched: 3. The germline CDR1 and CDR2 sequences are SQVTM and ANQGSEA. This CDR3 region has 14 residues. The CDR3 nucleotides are TGCAGCGTGGGGACTAGCGGGTACACAGATACGCAGTATTTT. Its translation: CSVGTSGYTDTQYF.

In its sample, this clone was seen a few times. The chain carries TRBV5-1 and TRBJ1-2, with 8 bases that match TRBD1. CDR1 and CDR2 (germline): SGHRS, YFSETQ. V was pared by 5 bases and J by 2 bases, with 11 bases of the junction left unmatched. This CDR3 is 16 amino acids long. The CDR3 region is CASSRSGQANNYGYTF. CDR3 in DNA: TGCGCCAGCAGTCGATCGGGACAGGCGAACAACTATGGCTACACCTTC.

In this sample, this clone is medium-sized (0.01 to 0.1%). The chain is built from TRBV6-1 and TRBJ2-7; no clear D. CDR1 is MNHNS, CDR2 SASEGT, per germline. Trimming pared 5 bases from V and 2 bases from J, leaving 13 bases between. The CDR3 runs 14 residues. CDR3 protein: CASSPRSPPYEQYF. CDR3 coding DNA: TGTGCCAGCAGTCCCCGGTCCCCACCCTACGAGCAGTACTTC.

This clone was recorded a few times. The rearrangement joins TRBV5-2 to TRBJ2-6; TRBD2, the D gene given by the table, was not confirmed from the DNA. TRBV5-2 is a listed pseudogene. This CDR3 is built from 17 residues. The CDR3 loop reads CASIRVAGGFGANVLTF. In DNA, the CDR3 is TGTGCCAGCATTCGGGTAGCGGGAGGATTCGGGGCCAACGTCCTGACTTTC.

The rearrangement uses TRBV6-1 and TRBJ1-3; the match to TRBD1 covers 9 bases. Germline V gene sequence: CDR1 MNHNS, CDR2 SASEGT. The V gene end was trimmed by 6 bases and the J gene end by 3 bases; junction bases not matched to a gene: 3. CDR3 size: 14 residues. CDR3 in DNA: TGTGCCAGCAGGCCGGACAGGGGTGGAAACACCATATATTTT. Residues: CASRPDRGGNTIYF.

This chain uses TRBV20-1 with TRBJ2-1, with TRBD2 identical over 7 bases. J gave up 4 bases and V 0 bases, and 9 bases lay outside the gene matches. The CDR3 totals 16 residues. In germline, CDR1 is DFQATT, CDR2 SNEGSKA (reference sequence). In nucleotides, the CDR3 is TGCAGTGCTAGAGACGCCAGGAGCGGGGATTACAATGAGCAGTTCTTC. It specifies CSARDARSGDYNEQFF.

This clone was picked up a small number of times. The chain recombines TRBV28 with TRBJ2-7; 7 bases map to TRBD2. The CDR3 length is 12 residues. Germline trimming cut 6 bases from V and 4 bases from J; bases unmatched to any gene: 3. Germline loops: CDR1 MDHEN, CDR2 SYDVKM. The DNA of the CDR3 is TGTGCCAGCAGCCGGACTAGTTACGAGCAGTACTTC. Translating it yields CASSRTSYEQYF.

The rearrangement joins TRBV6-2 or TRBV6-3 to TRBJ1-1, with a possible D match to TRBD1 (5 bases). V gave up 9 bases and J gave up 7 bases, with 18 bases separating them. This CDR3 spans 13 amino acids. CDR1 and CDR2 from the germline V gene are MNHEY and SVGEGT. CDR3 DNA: TGTGCCAGTCCCCCCCGGGACGAAGGTGAAGCTTTCTTT. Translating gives CASPPRDEGEAFF.

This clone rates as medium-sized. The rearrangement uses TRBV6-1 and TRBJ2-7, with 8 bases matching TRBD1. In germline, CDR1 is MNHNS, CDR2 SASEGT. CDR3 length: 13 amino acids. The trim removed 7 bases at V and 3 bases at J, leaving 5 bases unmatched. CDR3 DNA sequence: TGTGCCAGCAAATCGGGACAGGTCTACGAGCAGTACTTC. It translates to CASKSGQVYEQYF.

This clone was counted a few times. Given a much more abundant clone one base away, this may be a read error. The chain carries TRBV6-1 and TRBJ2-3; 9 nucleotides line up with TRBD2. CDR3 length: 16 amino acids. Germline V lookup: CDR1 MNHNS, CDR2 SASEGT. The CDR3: CASSQASGTRTDTHYF. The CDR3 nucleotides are TGTGCCAGCAGCCAAGCTAGCGGGACCCGCACAGATACGCATTATTTT.

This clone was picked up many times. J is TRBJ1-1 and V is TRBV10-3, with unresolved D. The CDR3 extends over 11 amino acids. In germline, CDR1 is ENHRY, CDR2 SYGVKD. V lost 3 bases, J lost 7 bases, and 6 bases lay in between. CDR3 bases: TGTGCCATCAGTGATTCCAATGAAGCTTTCTTT. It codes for CAISDSNEAFF.